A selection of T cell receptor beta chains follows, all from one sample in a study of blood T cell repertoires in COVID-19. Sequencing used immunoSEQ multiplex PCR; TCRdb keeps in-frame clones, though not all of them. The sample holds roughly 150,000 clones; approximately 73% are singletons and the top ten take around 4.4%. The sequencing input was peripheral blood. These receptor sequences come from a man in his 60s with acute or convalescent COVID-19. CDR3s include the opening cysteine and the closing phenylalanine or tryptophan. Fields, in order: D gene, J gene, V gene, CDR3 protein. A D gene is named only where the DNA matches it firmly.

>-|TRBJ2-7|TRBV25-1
CASSPRDIPEQYF
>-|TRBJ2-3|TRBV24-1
CATSDALGGIDTQYF
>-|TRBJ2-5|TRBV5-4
CASSSRDSGETQYF
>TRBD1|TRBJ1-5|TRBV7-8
CASSLVTGVQPQHF
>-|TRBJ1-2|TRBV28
CASRVGRGYGYTF
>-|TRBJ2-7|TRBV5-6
CASSLGRGAEQYF
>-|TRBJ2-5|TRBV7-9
CASSPPIWLQETQYF
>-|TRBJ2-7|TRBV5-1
CASSLAGIVAQYEQYF
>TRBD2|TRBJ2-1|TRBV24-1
CATSRSGSSYNEQFF
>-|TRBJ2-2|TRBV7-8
CASSLSFTGNTGELFF
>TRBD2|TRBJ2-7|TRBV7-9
CASSLSVGTSGHYEQYF
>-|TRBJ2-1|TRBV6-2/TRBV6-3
CASSYLRRLLSSYNEQFF
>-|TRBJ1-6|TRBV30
CAGNHRESINSPLHF
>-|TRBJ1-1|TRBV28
CASDEGEGTEAFF
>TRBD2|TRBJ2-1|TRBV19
CASSITSGGTYNEQFF
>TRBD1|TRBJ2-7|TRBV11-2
CASSSSGQSTSSSYEQYF
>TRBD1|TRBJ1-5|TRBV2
CASSGTVTSNQPQHF
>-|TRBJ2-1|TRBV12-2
CASRSAGTGIYNEQFF
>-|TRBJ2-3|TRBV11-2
CASSLGGSPDTQYF
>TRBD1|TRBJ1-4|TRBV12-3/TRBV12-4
CASRMGTGEKLFF
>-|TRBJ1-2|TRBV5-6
CASSLGVSGGYTF
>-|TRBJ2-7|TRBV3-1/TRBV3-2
CASSPGQLHEQYF
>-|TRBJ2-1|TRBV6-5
CASSYSQVWSYNEQFF
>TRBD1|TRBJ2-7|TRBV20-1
CSASLTGRLLSGEQYF
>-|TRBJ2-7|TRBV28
CASRGALISYEQYF
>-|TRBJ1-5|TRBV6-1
CASSELRRDQPQHF
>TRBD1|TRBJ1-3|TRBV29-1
CSVDARGQGLDTIYF
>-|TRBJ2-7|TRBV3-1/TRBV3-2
CASSQIADEQYF
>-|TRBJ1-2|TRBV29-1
CSVVRTEGYTF
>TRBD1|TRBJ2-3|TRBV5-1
CASSLGDRVTDTQYF
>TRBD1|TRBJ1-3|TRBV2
CASCRDRGAHSGNTIYF
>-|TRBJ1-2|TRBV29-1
CSVPWGGDGYTF
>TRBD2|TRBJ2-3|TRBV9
CASSAHLSLAGVVDTQYF
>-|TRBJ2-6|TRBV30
CAWSVSGSGANVLTF
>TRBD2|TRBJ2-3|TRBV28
CASSLSGTSGTDTQYF
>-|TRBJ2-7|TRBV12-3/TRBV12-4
CASSLSGYEQYF
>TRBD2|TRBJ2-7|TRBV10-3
CAIKSSGGGYEQYF
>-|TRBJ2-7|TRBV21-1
CASSAGTAYEQYF
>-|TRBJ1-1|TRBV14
CASRGGAQKAFF
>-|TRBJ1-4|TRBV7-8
CASSRSGAGVWEKLFF
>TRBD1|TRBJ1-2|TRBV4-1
CASSPGQDGRGYTF
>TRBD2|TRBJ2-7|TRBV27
CASSPPNLGSSGGPYEQYF
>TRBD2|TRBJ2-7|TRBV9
CASSGGLAGEVVYF
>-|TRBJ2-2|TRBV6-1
CASSESQLSVNTGELFF
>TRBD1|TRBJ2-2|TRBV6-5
CASSWNRGRTGELFF
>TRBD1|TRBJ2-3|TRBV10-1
CASSDGTGTDTQYF
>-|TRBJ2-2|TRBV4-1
CASSPYGSGLTGELFF
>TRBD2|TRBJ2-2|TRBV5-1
CASVIASGTAGELFF
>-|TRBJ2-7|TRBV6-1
CASSAEAYEQYF
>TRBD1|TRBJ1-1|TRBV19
CASTHFIGTGKGTEAFF
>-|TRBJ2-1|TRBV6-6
CASSTRDVLYNEQFF
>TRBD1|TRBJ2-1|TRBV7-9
CASSPWDRDYNEQFF
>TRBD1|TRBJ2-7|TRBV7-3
CASSLKGQGIHEQYF
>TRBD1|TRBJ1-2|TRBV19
CASSRQGNYGYTF
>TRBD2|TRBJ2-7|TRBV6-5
CASSYKAREATYEQYF
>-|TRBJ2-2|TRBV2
CASSPQRPTGELFF
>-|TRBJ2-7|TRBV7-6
CASSLYPTGSYEQYF